The 21 T cell receptor beta chains listed next were all sequenced from one sample in a study of a mutant IDH1 vaccine in newly diagnosed glioma. Their antigen targets remain unknown. Stated time point: week 5, during vaccination. Doses consisted of 300 ug of mutant IDH1 20-mer peptide each, paired with topical imiquimod. The data were produced by immunoSEQ multiplex PCR, yet TCRdb's version contains in-frame clones alone and is incomplete. The sample records over 30,000 clones, 45% to 70% being singletons. The material was PBMCs, obtained from a glioma patient whose treatment included an IDH1 peptide vaccine. These receptors all stem from a woman younger than 35 with glioma.

This rearrangement joins TRBV28 to TRBJ2-1, with a tentative D call TRBD1 (6 bases). Trimming stripped 5 bases from V and 3 bases from J, with 11 bases between. CDR1 is MDHEN and CDR2 is SYDVKM in the germline V gene. This CDR3 contains 14 residues. The CDR3 reads CASSKQGNYNEQFF. CDR3 coding DNA: TGTGCCAGCAGTAAACAGGGAAACTACAATGAGCAGTTCTTC.

The rearrangement joins TRBV18 to TRBJ2-3; possibly TRBD1 for D (6 bases). V shed 5 bases and J shed 2 bases, with 11 bases lying between them. CDR3 length: 14 residues. CDR1 and CDR2 from the germline V gene are KGHSH and LQKENI. CDR3 in DNA: TGTGCCAGCTCATCAAGGGGGATCACAGATACGCAGTATTTT. This sequence encodes CASSSRGITDTQYF.

The rearrangement joins TRBV6-8 to TRBJ1-1; D unclear. Germline CDR1 is MNHGY and CDR2 is SAAAGT. Trimming cost V 5 bases and J 1 base, with 14 bases left between them. The CDR3 sequence is 15 residues long. CDR3 DNA sequence: TGTGCCAGCAGTGAAAGCTATTGGGGGAACACTGAAGCTTTCTTT. Amino acids: CASSESYWGNTEAFF.

This chain connects TRBV4-2 to TRBJ2-2, with a tentative D call TRBD1 (8 bases). The CDR3 sequence is 16 residues long. V was pared by 3 bases and J by 4 bases, with 15 bases between. Looked up from germline, CDR1 is LGHNA and CDR2 is YNFKEQ. DNA of the CDR3: TGTGCCAGCAGCCACCCAGGGGGCGGGGGCACCGGGGAGCTGTTTTTT. It specifies CASSHPGGGGTGELFF.

The chain has TRBV19 and TRBJ1-5; 7 bases align to TRBD1. This CDR3 spans 13 amino acids. CDR1 is LNHDA and CDR2 is SQIVND in the germline V gene (reference sequence). V shed 4 bases and J 11 bases; nucleotides not matched to a gene: 8. CDR3 bases: TGTGCCAGTAGTAAACTAGAACAGGGGACCCAGCATTTT. Amino acid sequence: CASSKLEQGTQHF.

This clone has just a few counts. This chain uses TRBV7-2 with TRBJ2-5; maybe TRBD2 (6 bases). Germline V gene sequence: CDR1 SGHTA, CDR2 FQGNSA. The CDR3 contains 11 residues. The V end was cut by 6 bases, the J end by 5 bases, with 7 bases between. CDR3 DNA sequence: TGTGCCAGCAGTGCGGGGGAGACCCAGTACTTC. Translating it yields CASSAGETQYF. The variable domain in full, with the rest retrieved from reference TRBV7-2 and TRBJ2-5, is GAGVSQSPSNKVTEKGKDVELRCDPISGHTALYWYRQSLGQGLEFLIYFQGNSAPDKSGLPSDRFSAERTGGSVSTLTIQRTQQEDSAVYLCASSAGETQYFGPGTRLLVL.

This clone has a handful of counts. The gene calls are TRBV1 and TRBJ2-7. TRBV1 is flagged as a pseudogene. The CDR3 has 14 residues. This CDR3 reads CTSSQREGPYEQYF. In nucleotides, the CDR3 is TGCACCAGCAGCCAGCGAGAGGGACCCTACGAGCAGTACTTC.

This rearrangement joins TRBV5-8 to TRBJ2-5, with a possible D match to TRBD1 (6 bases). This CDR3 contains 15 residues. Trimming took 5 bases from V and 2 from J, leaving 16 bases between them. Per the germline V gene, CDR1 is SGHTS and CDR2 is YDEGEE. Here the CDR3 reads CASRTGRTGQETQYF. The CDR3 region has the DNA TGTGCCAGCAGAACAGGGCGCACCGGGCAAGAGACCCAGTACTTC. Full variable domain (remainder filled in from reference TRBV5-8 and TRBJ2-5): EAGVTQSPTHLIKTRGQQATLRCSPISGHTSVYWYQQALGLGLQFLLWYDEGEERNRGNFPPRFSGRQFPNYSSELNVNALELEDSALYLCASRTGRTGQETQYFGPGTRLLVL.

The rearrangement joins TRBV7-8 to TRBJ2-7; D unresolved. CDR1 and CDR2 from the germline V gene are SGHVS and FQNEAQ. The V gene lost 1 base and the J gene lost 2 bases, with 6 bases spanning the gap. CDR3 length equals 13 residues. CDR3 sequence: CASSLDWTYEQYF. The CDR3 DNA sequence: TGTGCCAGCAGCTTAGACTGGACCTACGAGCAGTACTTC.

A few counts support this clone. The chain uses TRBV18 and TRBJ2-2; D call uncertain. The germline V gene has CDR1 KGHSH and CDR2 LQKENI. Trimming removed 6 bases from V and 1 base from J, with 9 bases in between. This CDR3 is 14 amino acids long. CDR3: CASSTERNTGELFF. Here the CDR3 DNA reads TGTGCCAGCTCCACGGAAAGGAACACCGGGGAGCTGTTTTTT.

The chain carries TRBV6-5 and TRBJ1-2; D remains ambiguous. The V end was cut by 4 bases, the J end by 1 base, with 16 bases between. Germline V lookup: CDR1 MNHEY, CDR2 SVGAGI. The CDR3 sequence is 16 residues long. Here the CDR3 DNA reads TGTGCCAGCAGTTTGCGGAATCCACTTAATAACTATGGCTACACCTTC. This translates into CASSLRNPLNNYGYTF.

This clone was seen a handful of times. The rearrangement joins TRBV4-3 to TRBJ2-7, with 10 bases that match TRBD2. The CDR3 runs 16 residues. After removal of 3 bases from V and 1 base from J, the junction contained 6 bases not matched to a gene. Germline-derived CDR1 and CDR2 are LGHNA and YSLEER. The CDR3 DNA follows: TGCGCCAGCAGCCAGGGACCTAGCGGGAGTTCCTACGAGCAGTACTTC. Translation: CASSQGPSGSSYEQYF.

The table lists this clone with a few counts. The V gene is TRBV14, the J gene TRBJ1-1; D gene unclear. The CDR3 contains 13 residues. Trimming shortened V by 4 bases and J by 5 bases, and 11 bases separated the two germline ends. Germline V CDR1 and CDR2: SGHDN, FVKESK. CDR3 protein: CASSRPASTEAFF. CDR3 coding DNA: TGTGCCAGCAGCCGCCCGGCGTCGACTGAAGCTTTCTTT.

The chain couples TRBV11-2 to TRBJ1-2; tentatively, D is TRBD1 (6 bases). The CDR3 sequence is 13 residues long. Deletions cut 6 bases from V and 2 bases from J, with 10 bases between. CDR1 SGHAT and CDR2 FQNNGV come from the germline V gene. The CDR3 coding sequence is TGTGCCAGCAGTTCACAGGGAAACTATGGCTACACCTTC. Translation: CASSSQGNYGYTF.

This chain connects TRBV11-3 to TRBJ1-2; weak D call: TRBD1 (6 bases). V lost 5 bases, J lost 8 bases, and 12 bases lay in between. This CDR3 spans 12 amino acids. Germline V gene data show CDR1 as SGHNT and CDR2 as YENEEA. The DNA for the CDR3 is TGTGCCAGCAGCCCAGGGACATGGGGCTACACCTTC. It encodes CASSPGTWGYTF. The whole variable domain, filled in from reference TRBV11-3 and TRBJ1-2, reads EAGVVQSPRYKIIEKKQPVAFWCNPISGHNTLYWYLQNLGQGPELLIRYENEEAVDDSQLPKDRFSAERLKGVDSTLKIQPAELGDSAVYLCASSPGTWGYTFGSGTRLTVV.

V usage is TRBV19 and J usage is TRBJ2-5, with 9 positions matching TRBD2. The J segment lost 5 bases and the V segment lost 11 bases, leaving 15 bases of the junction unmatched. Germline values: CDR1 LNHDA, CDR2 SQIVND (reference sequence). The CDR3 runs to 15 residues. The CDR3 nucleotides are TGTGCCTCCTCTCTGCTGCGGGGGGGCCGGGAGACCCAGTACTTC. Translating it yields CASSLLRGGRETQYF.

Only one count was recorded for this clone. The chain couples TRBV5-1 to TRBJ2-1; 7 positions match TRBD2. Germline CDR1 SGHRS, CDR2 YFSETQ. CDR3 length: 17 residues. The J segment lost 0 bases and the V segment lost 2 bases, leaving 8 bases of the junction unmatched. The CDR3 loop reads CASSLLLAKSSYNEQFF. For the CDR3, the DNA is TGCGCCAGCAGCTTACTACTAGCGAAGAGCTCCTACAATGAGCAGTTCTTC.

The CDR3 nucleotides read TGTGCCTGGAGTCTTAGTTACAATGAGCAGTTCTTC. Translated: CAWSLSYNEQFF. This rearrangement joins TRBV30 to TRBJ2-1; D not resolved. Per germline, CDR1 GTSNPN and CDR2 SVGIG (reference sequence). V lost 2 bases, J lost 4 bases, and 6 bases lay in between. The CDR3 length is 12 residues.

This clone is a singleton in its sample. The chain has TRBV7-8 and TRBJ2-1; D perhaps matches TRBD1 (6 bases). CDR3 length: 15 residues. The V end was cut by 2 bases, the J end by 3 bases, with 11 bases between. Germline V lookup: CDR1 SGHVS, CDR2 FQNEAQ. CDR3 in DNA: TGTGCCAGCAGCTTAAGAACAGGGCACTACAATGAGCAGTTCTTC. Residues: CASSLRTGHYNEQFF.

In its sample, this clone was seen a few times. The chain carries TRBV5-6 and TRBJ2-7; weak D call: TRBD1 (6 bases). The CDR3 extends over 15 amino acids. Germline CDR1 and CDR2: SGHDT and YYEEEE. V was pared by 1 base and J by 3 bases, with 14 bases between. The CDR3 region has the DNA TGTGCCAGCAGCTTGTCAGGGGAAGGGTTCTACGAGCAGTACTTC. Translation: CASSLSGEGFYEQYF.

The rearrangement links TRBV21-1 to TRBJ1-5. TRBV21-1 is described as a pseudogene. The CDR3 covers 15 residues. CDR3 DNA: TGTGCCAGCAGCAATAAAGCCCGGGGTGTGGGGCCCCAGCATTTT. Protein sequence: CASSNKARGVGPQHF.